This passage covers 17 T cell receptor beta chains from one sample sequenced in a study of T cell responses to AZD1222 COVID-19 vaccine. Measured with immunoSEQ multiplex PCR; TCRdb has only the in-frame clones, and not every one. Of fewer than 150,000 clones in the sample, almost 90% were seen once. Sequencing was performed on peripheral blood, taken on day 0 of AZD1222 vaccination. The receptors derive from an adult in good health.

The V and J genes are TRBV28 and TRBJ1-6; possible D gene TRBD1, 6 bases. The germline V and J ends were trimmed by 6 bases and 7 bases, with 25 bases remaining between them. The CDR3 length is 18 residues. Germline V gene sequence: CDR1 MDHEN, CDR2 SYDVKM. For the CDR3, the DNA is TGTGCCAGCAGCCAGTTTTGGGGGGGCGGGGCTCGAAATTCACCCCTCCACTTT. Translating gives CASSQFWGGGARNSPLHF.

The chain recombines TRBV28 with TRBJ1-5; D is uncertain. Germline CDR1 and CDR2: MDHEN and SYDVKM. This CDR3 comprises 13 residues. Trimming stripped 4 bases from V and 5 bases from J, with 9 bases between. For the CDR3, the DNA is TGTGCCAGCAGTTCGGGCTCCCATCAGCCCCAGCATTTT. This codes for CASSSGSHQPQHF. The full variable domain, rest sourced from reference TRBV28 and TRBJ1-5, is DVKVTQSSRYLVKRTGEKVFLECVQDMDHENMFWYRQDPGLGLRLIYFSYDVKMKEKGDIPEGYSVSREKKERFSLILESASTNQTSMYLCASSSGSHQPQHFGDGTRLSIL.

V is TRBV6-4 and J is TRBJ2-3, with D maybe TRBD2 (6 bases). V was shortened by 3 bases and J by 5 bases, with 6 bases between the two germline ends. Germline V gene sequence: CDR1 MRHNA, CDR2 SNTAGT. The CDR3 extends over 12 amino acids. The CDR3 coding sequence is TGTGCCAGCAGTGAGGGGGGAGATACGCAGTATTTT. It specifies CASSEGGDTQYF.

This clone was observed a few times. V gene TRBV2 combines with J gene TRBJ2-3; 11 nucleotides match TRBD2. Germline V gene sequence: CDR1 SNHLY, CDR2 FYNNEI. The CDR3 runs to 15 residues. The J segment lost 1 base and the V segment lost 4 bases, leaving 1 base of the junction unmatched. In nucleotides, the CDR3 is TGTGCCAGCAGTGTAGCGGGAGGGCGCACAGATACGCAGTATTTT. Its translation: CASSVAGGRTDTQYF. The complete variable domain, with remaining parts taken from reference TRBV2 and TRBJ2-3, reads EPEVTQTPSHQVTQMGQEVILRCVPISNHLYFYWYRQILGQKVEFLVSFYNNEISEKSEIFDDQFSVERPDGSNFTLKIRSTKLEDSAMYFCASSVAGGRTDTQYFGPGTRLTVL.

This clone was recorded only once. The chain is built from TRBV12-2 and TRBJ2-7; the DNA was not compared with TRBD2, the D call given in the table. TRBV12-2 corresponds to a pseudogene. This CDR3 has 15 amino acids. DNA for the CDR3: TGTGCAAGTCGCCCACTAGCGGGACAATCCTACGAGCAGTACTTC. Protein: CASRPLAGQSYEQYF.

This clone was seen more than once but under ten times. The J gene is TRBJ2-7, the V gene TRBV28; 9 bases fit TRBD2. V shed 8 bases, J shed 7 bases, and the junction held 15 bases outside the gene matches. This CDR3 has 15 residues. Germline values: CDR1 MDHEN, CDR2 SYDVKM. This chain's CDR3 is CASAKSGGRAEEQYF. The CDR3 region has the DNA TGTGCCAGCGCCAAGTCGGGCGGGAGGGCCGAGGAGCAGTACTTC.

The V and J genes are TRBV4-2 and TRBJ2-6; 8 bases are shared with TRBD2. CDR1 is LGHNA, CDR2 YNFKEQ, per germline. The trim removed 1 base at V and 0 bases at J, leaving 8 bases unmatched. The CDR3 consists of 19 residues. This CDR3 is CASSQVGELAGSGANVLTF. The CDR3 DNA reads as TGTGCCAGCAGCCAAGTTGGTGAGCTAGCGGGCTCTGGGGCCAACGTCCTGACTTTC.

The chain combines TRBV6-5 with TRBJ2-2; D is undetermined. The CDR3 has 13 amino acids. Germline V gene lookup returns CDR1 MNHEY and CDR2 SVGAGI. Between the trimmed V and J ends, which lost 6 bases and 0 bases, there was a span of 5 bases. The CDR3 region has the DNA TGTGCCAGCAGGGTCGCGAACACCGGGGAGCTGTTTTTT. Residues: CASRVANTGELFF.

This sequence joins TRBV7-9 and TRBJ2-3; perhaps TRBD2 as D (6 bases). Germline CDR1 and CDR2: SEHNR and FQNEAQ (reference sequence). V was cut by 5 bases and J by 6 bases, with 12 bases left in between. The CDR3 covers 13 residues. CDR3 DNA sequence: TGTGCCAGCAGCCCTCGGGGGACGGATACGCAGTATTTT. It encodes CASSPRGTDTQYF.

This clone showed up just a few times. This rearrangement joins TRBV23-1 to TRBJ2-7, with 7 bases identical to TRBD2. TRBV23-1 is labeled an ORF, and its function is uncertain. The CDR3 sequence is 15 residues long. V lost 8 bases and J lost 2; bases outside the gene matches: 12. Here the CDR3 reads CASPGRGPDAYEQYF. DNA for the CDR3: TGCGCCAGCCCAGGGAGGGGCCCGGACGCCTACGAGCAGTACTTC.

J is TRBJ2-5 and V is TRBV28, with a tentative D call TRBD1 (6 bases). V shed 6 bases and J shed 1 base, with 12 bases lying between them. CDR1 and CDR2 from the germline V gene are MDHEN and SYDVKM. This CDR3 comprises 14 residues. In DNA form, the CDR3 reads TGTGCCAGCAGACTCACAGGGTCCCAAGAGACCCAGTACTTC. Its translation is CASRLTGSQETQYF.

The DNA for the CDR3 is TGTGCCAGTAGTATCGCGGCGAACACTGAAGCTTTCTTT. Residues: CASSIAANTEAFF. The chain employs TRBV19 and TRBJ1-1, with D uncertain. V was shortened by 3 bases and J by 1 base, with 6 bases between the two germline ends. The CDR3 is 13 amino acids. The germline V gene has CDR1 LNHDA and CDR2 SQIVND (reference sequence).

This sequence joins TRBV19 and TRBJ1-2; TRBD1 agrees at 10 bases. This CDR3 is built from 14 residues. The V and J ends lost 7 bases and 5 bases, in that order; junction bases with no gene match: 7. Germline V CDR1 and CDR2: LNHDA, SQIVND (reference sequence). In nucleotides, the CDR3 is TGTGCCAGTAAGAGATCGGGACAGGGGTATGGCTACACCTTC. It codes for CASKRSGQGYGYTF. Full variable domain (remainder filled in from reference TRBV19 and TRBJ1-2): DGGITQSPKYLFRKEGQNVTLSCEQNLNHDAMYWYRQDPGQGLRLIYYSQIVNDFQKGDIAEGYSVSREKKESFPLTVTSAQKNPTAFYLCASKRSGQGYGYTFGSGTRLTVV.

V and J are TRBV7-8 and TRBJ1-1; D not resolved. This CDR3 comprises 15 residues. Germline values: CDR1 SGHVS, CDR2 FQNEAQ. V shed 0 bases and J shed 4 bases, with 12 bases lying between them. The CDR3 protein is CASSLALGYGTEAFF. The CDR3 DNA reads as TGTGCCAGCAGCTTAGCGCTGGGGTACGGCACTGAAGCTTTCTTT.

The rearrangement uses TRBV5-5 and TRBJ2-7; a possible D gene is TRBD2 (6 bases). The CDR3 is made up of 17 amino acids. The germline V gene has CDR1 SGHKS and CDR2 YYEKEE (reference sequence). The V and J ends lost 5 bases and 3 bases respectively, with 24 bases between them. DNA for the CDR3: TGTGCCAGCAGTCCTCCTCCCGGGGACTTGAATTTCTACGAGCAGTACTTC. Protein: CASSPPPGDLNFYEQYF.

The chain carries TRBV27 and TRBJ2-7; tentatively, D is TRBD1 or TRBD2 (5 bases each). Germline V gene lookup returns CDR1 MNHEY and CDR2 SMNVEV (reference sequence). The CDR3 totals 17 residues. Trimming cost V 5 bases and J 3 bases, with 23 bases left between them. For the CDR3, the DNA is TGTGCCAGCAGTCCTCAACTGGGGGACCCAAAACACTACGAGCAGTACTTC. It yields the protein CASSPQLGDPKHYEQYF.

The rearrangement links TRBV7-2 to TRBJ2-3; a weak D match, TRBD2 (5 bases). The germline V gene encodes CDR1 SGHTA and CDR2 FQGNSA. Trimming took off 2 bases at V and 0 bases at J, with 9 bases between the two ends. The CDR3 is made up of 15 amino acids. In nucleotides, the CDR3 is TGTGCCAGCAGCTTACTTTCGGGGAGCACAGATACGCAGTATTTT. Its protein is CASSLLSGSTDTQYF.